Below, 19 T cell receptor beta chains from the same sample are listed, as sequenced in a study of Graves' ophthalmopathy and Graves' hyperthyroidism. The TCR beta CDR3 regions underwent amplification from RNA transcripts. HTBI primers primed a first-round RT-PCR, and a second-round multiplex PCR followed. MiXCR, applied by TCRdb to the multiplex PCR reads, yields one record per CDR3 protein. Of 400,000 to 500,000 distinct CDR3 sequences in the sample, 21% were seen once. Sample: peripheral blood. These receptor sequences come from a woman under 30 with stable Graves' hyperthyroidism.

The rearrangement uses TRBV6-5 and TRBJ1-6; the D gene is possibly TRBD1 (5 bases). The length of the CDR3 is 16 residues. V was trimmed by 0 bases and J by 3 bases, leaving 9 bases between them. The germline CDR1 and CDR2 sequences are MNHEY and SVGAGI. The CDR3 region has the DNA TGTGCCAGCAGTTACTCGACGAGGGGCTATAATTCACCCCTCCACTTT. Amino acid sequence: CASSYSTRGYNSPLHF.

Worth noting for this clonotype: Mismatch with germline at one junction end may stem from a read error. The CDR3 sequence: CSVADVRGGTDAFF. DNA for the CDR3: TGCAGCGTTGCGGACGTAAGAGGGGGCACTGATGCTTTCTTT. The V and J genes are TRBV29-1 and TRBJ1-1, with 7 bases fitting TRBD1. Germline CDR1 SQVTM, CDR2 ANQGSEA. CDR3 length: 14 amino acids.

This clonotype was seen ten or more times. V and J are TRBV28 and TRBJ1-5; D is ambiguous. The length of the CDR3 is 15 residues. The V and J ends lost 1 base and 3 bases respectively, with 10 bases between them. Germline V gene data show CDR1 as MDHEN and CDR2 as SYDVKM. CDR3 in amino acids: CASSLLRAANQPQHF. Here the CDR3 DNA reads TGTGCCAGCAGTTTATTAAGGGCCGCCAATCAGCCCCAGCATTTT. The whole variable domain, remainder taken from reference TRBV28 and TRBJ1-5, is DVKVTQSSRYLVKRTGEKVFLECVQDMDHENMFWYRQDPGLGLRLIYFSYDVKMKEKGDIPEGYSVSREKKERFSLILESASTNQTSMYLCASSLLRAANQPQHFGDGTRLSIL.

This clonotype has at least ten counts. This sequence joins TRBV12-3 or TRBV12-4 and TRBJ2-7, with a tentative D call TRBD1 (5 bases). V was pared by 6 bases and J by 3 bases, with 12 bases between. CDR3 size: 13 residues. The CDR3 DNA is TGTGCCAGCAGCTACGACCAGGGCTACGAGCAGTACTTC. It is translated as CASSYDQGYEQYF.

This clonotype was recorded at least ten times. The rearrangement uses TRBV29-1 and TRBJ1-1; possibly TRBD1 for D (6 bases). There are 12 residues in the CDR3. V shed 7 bases and J shed 1 base, with 10 bases lying between them. Germline CDR1 SQVTM, CDR2 ANQGSEA. The CDR3 here is CSAEQGNTEAFF. The DNA for the CDR3 is TGCAGCGCCGAACAGGGGAACACTGAAGCTTTCTTT.

The chain employs TRBV28 and TRBJ1-2, with a possible D match to TRBD1 (5 bases). Trimming left V 2 bases short and J 5 bases short, with 15 bases between. The CDR3 sequence is 15 residues long. Germline V gene lookup returns CDR1 MDHEN and CDR2 SYDVKM. The CDR3 nucleotides are TGTGCCAGCAGTTTAACGGCGGGGCGAGGTTATGGCTACACCTTC. Protein product: CASSLTAGRGYGYTF.

This clonotype has ten or more counts. The rearrangement uses TRBV6-1 and TRBJ2-7; 10 bases are shared with TRBD1. Germline lookup yields CDR1 MNHNS and CDR2 SASEGT. The CDR3 is made up of 15 amino acids. With 4 bases clipped from V and 3 bases from J, the junction kept 6 bases outside the gene matches. The CDR3 sequence is CASSGGQGLFYEQYF. The CDR3 DNA follows: TGTGCCAGCAGTGGGGGACAGGGGCTCTTCTACGAGCAGTACTTC.

Remarks on this clonotype: One end of the junction does not line up with germline, which may come from a read error. The V and J genes are TRBV6-1 and TRBJ1-5; TRBD1 matches at 9 bases. CDR3 length equals 14 residues. Per germline, CDR1 MNHNS and CDR2 SASEGT. In nucleotides, the CDR3 is TGTGCCAGCAGGGGGGACAGGGAAATTCAGCCCGAGCATTTT. Its protein product is CASRGDREIQPEHF.

This clonotype was recorded at least ten times. The chain is built from TRBV12-3 or TRBV12-4 and TRBJ2-2; TRBD1 aligns across 8 bases. CDR3 length: 16 amino acids. The V and J ends lost 4 bases and 2 bases, in that order; junction bases with no gene match: 6. The CDR3 DNA reads as TGTGCCAGCAGTTCCCGGACAGGGATAAACACCGGGGAGCTGTTTTTT. Translated, it gives CASSSRTGINTGELFF.

This clonotype was detected ten times or more. The chain employs TRBV12-3 or TRBV12-4 and TRBJ2-2, with no clear D. V gave up 6 bases and J gave up 1 base, with 3 bases separating them. The CDR3 is 12 amino acids. The CDR3 sequence is CASRLNTGELFF. The DNA for the CDR3 is TGTGCCAGCAGACTGAACACCGGGGAGCTGTTTTTT.

Written as DNA, the CDR3 is TGTGCCAGTGGCTACTTCGGTCAGCCCCAGCATTTT. Translation gives CASGYFGQPQHF. The J gene is TRBJ1-5, the V gene TRBV19; no firm D call. Trimming removed 8 bases from V and 6 bases from J, with 11 bases in between. This CDR3 contains 12 residues. CDR1 is LNHDA, CDR2 SQIVND, per germline (reference sequence).

The CDR3 protein is CAWSRIAGGQYQETQYF. The CDR3 DNA follows: TGTGCCTGGAGTAGGATAGCGGGGGGCCAGTACCAAGAGACCCAGTACTTC. The chain employs TRBV30 and TRBJ2-5, with TRBD2 matching 10 bases. The CDR3 runs to 17 residues. Germline CDR1 and CDR2: GTSNPN and SVGIG (reference sequence). V lost 2 bases, J lost 0 bases, and 9 bases stayed unmatched.

This clonotype came up many times. This chain uses TRBV28 with TRBJ2-7; no clear D gene. The germline CDR1 and CDR2 sequences are MDHEN and SYDVKM. Trimming took 2 bases from V and 1 from J, leaving 6 bases between them. This CDR3 contains 13 residues. The chain's CDR3 is CASSLGRSYEQYF. The DNA of the CDR3 is TGTGCCAGCAGTTTAGGCAGGTCCTACGAGCAGTACTTC.

This clonotype appeared many times. This rearrangement joins TRBV27 to TRBJ1-1; D gene ambiguous. The CDR3 totals 13 residues. The germline CDR1 and CDR2 sequences are MNHEY and SMNVEV (reference sequence). The V and J ends lost 7 bases and 9 bases respectively, with 18 bases between them. The CDR3 coding sequence is TGTGCCAGCACCCCCCTTGGGCAGCGGAAAGCTTTCTTT. Its translation: CASTPLGQRKAFF.

This clonotype has at least ten counts. V and J are TRBV12-3 or TRBV12-4 and TRBJ2-7, with 8 bases that match TRBD1. CDR3 size: 14 residues. The ends lost 4 bases at V and 5 bases at J; junction bases unmatched: 7. CDR3: CASSSGQGNHEQYF. The CDR3 bases are TGTGCCAGCAGTTCCGGACAGGGTAACCACGAGCAGTACTTC.

This clonotype has more than one count but fewer than ten. V gene TRBV10-1 combines with J gene TRBJ2-7; TRBD1 matches at 9 bases. After removal of 4 bases from V and 1 base from J, the junction contained 8 bases not matched to a gene. This CDR3 spans 16 amino acids. Germline CDR1 WNHNN, CDR2 SYGVQD (reference sequence). CDR3 coding DNA: TGCGCCAGCAGTGTTTCCCGGACAGGGGCTTCCTACGAGCAGTACTTC. It translates to CASSVSRTGASYEQYF.

This sequence joins TRBV10-3 and TRBJ2-7; tentatively, D is TRBD1 (6 bases). Trimming took 6 bases from V and 2 from J, leaving 17 bases between them. This CDR3 region has 15 residues. Germline CDR1 is ENHRY and CDR2 is SYGVKD. The CDR3 loop is CAISFLETGPYEQYF. As DNA, the CDR3 is TGTGCCATCAGCTTTCTAGAGACAGGCCCCTACGAGCAGTACTTC.

This clonotype was observed at least ten times. The chain combines TRBV24-1 with TRBJ1-3; D perhaps matches TRBD1 (6 bases). Germline CDR1 KGHDR, CDR2 SFDVKD. The CDR3 totals 19 residues. Trimming took off 0 bases at V and 0 bases at J, with 17 bases between the two ends. The CDR3 DNA reads as TGTGCCACCAGTGATTTGCACACTGCAGGGGCCAACTCTGGAAACACCATATATTTT. Translating it yields CATSDLHTAGANSGNTIYF.

This clonotype was seen ten or more times. The V gene is TRBV14, the J gene TRBJ2-2; unclear D gene. The CDR3 length is 16 residues. Between the trimmed V and J ends, which lost 0 bases and 1 base, there was a span of 9 bases. Germline CDR1 SGHDN, CDR2 FVKESK. CDR3 protein: CASSQEARVNTGELFF. The CDR3 nucleotides are TGTGCCAGCAGCCAAGAGGCAAGGGTGAACACCGGGGAGCTGTTTTTT.